The present TCR beta chain was sequenced within a study of T cell responses to AZD1222 COVID-19 vaccine (dated by TCRdb to 2020 to 2022). General notes on the study: AZD1222 recipients whose second dose came at about 4 weeks and those whose second dose came at about 12 weeks were combined into one group, since spike-specific TCR depth and breadth did not differ between the two schedules. TCR sequencing was performed for 230 to 250 trial participants, of whom about 200 were given two doses of AZD1222 and approximately 26 were given two doses of MenACWY control vaccine. Trial participants were enrolled by age into 18-55, 56-69 and 70-plus year subgroups, with 148, 28 and 57 TCR-sequenced participants respectively.

What this sample's time point label stands for: baseline before first vaccination. The vaccinee samples were drawn from two UK trials, COV001 and COV002, one of which was a single-blind randomized controlled phase 2/3 trial testing AZD1222 (ChAdOx1 nCoV-19) in healthy adults. Trial participant PBMC samples were collected at day 0 and day 28 after the second dose for TCRbeta chain sequencing. Here is what the overall study found, with its caveats: After two AZD1222 doses, spike-specific TCR breadth and depth were significantly higher than at day 0 and than in MenACWY recipients. Because no samples from the day 14 peak response were available, repertoires could be characterized only after the peak T cell response. Conclusions about previously exposed vaccinees are limited because only five to seven AZD1222 recipients were SARS-CoV-2 seropositive at baseline. In the small 56-69-year group, the increase in depth fell short of significance, most likely because of low power. Reportedly, almost half of the unique spike-specific TCRs recognized epitopes lying outside the regions that are mutated in the B.1.351 and B.1.1.7 variants. Participants were mostly white British, with more females than males. The authors suggested clonal diversity may have been underestimated. Vaccine-associated CD4 TCRs spanned the whole spike protein, with dominant responses in regions 160-218 and 743-854.

V lost 0 bases and J lost 7 bases; the stretch between them is 10 bases long. Reading from cysteine to phenylalanine, the CDR3 counts 14 amino acids. Only the CDR3 region is kept as DNA, spanning 42 bases read in frame from base 1. The germline V gene yields MDHEN for CDR1 and SYDVKM for CDR2. On this clone itself: It has no known antigen specificity. Base quality data are lacking; no much larger clone is found one base away.

The CDR3 regions of human TCRbeta chains were analyzed by immunosequencing. As for the authors' bioinformatics: TCRs in the repertoires were matched against a reference library of SARS-CoV-2-specific TCRs that had been generated with the MIRA antigen-specificity platform. Breadth was defined as the fraction of unique TCRs that were SARS-CoV-2-associated. Depth was defined as the fraction of total T cells that were SARS-CoV-2-associated. Each spike-specific TCR was assigned to its reactive spike region and to a CD4 or CD8 class using the MIRA data. Log10-transformed breadth and depth values were compared by one-way ANOVA with Sidak's multiple comparisons tests. The table was pulled from immuneACCESS by TCRdb, which kept in-frame rearrangements only. Such tables lose some clones; where checked, under half of the loss comes from unresolved V genes, and the rest has no known cause. From that table come the V and J calls and clone size; the DNA was used to work out D and trimming. The sample yields some 110,000 clones; about 80% were counted once. Approximately 10% of the sample comes from the top ten.

The specimen comprised peripheral blood, sampled on day 0 of AZD1222 vaccination. The origin of this receptor is an adult in good health. The V and J segments used are TRBV28 and TRBJ2-1, with no confidently assigned D gene. The CDR3: CASSLWQNVNEQFF. The nucleotides are TGTGCCAGCAGTTTATGGCAGAATGTGAATGAGCAGTTCTTC.